This TCR beta chain was recorded in a study of OX40 agonist ivuxolimab in advanced cancers. Regarding the study in general: The costimulatory receptor OX40 (CD134) was targeted by ivuxolimab, a fully human IgG2 agonistic monoclonal antibody. In the dose-escalation cohort, about four fifths of patients were male, and the mean age was around 60 years with a range of roughly 20 to 85. Patients were allowed to have had prior anti-PD-1, anti-PD-L1 or anti-CTLA-4 therapy, and approximately 41% of the dose-escalation patients had previously received checkpoint inhibitors. Partial responses occurred in three dose-escalation patients, of whom one had hepatocellular carcinoma and two had cutaneous melanoma. The monotherapy dose-escalation portion (N of about 50 patients) of the phase I ivuxolimab trial is reported in the paper. Among the 52 dose-escalation patients, around 20 had hepatocellular carcinoma, 15 melanoma, 9 renal cell carcinoma and 9 head and neck cancer. Intravenous ivuxolimab was administered to patients every 2 weeks at six dose levels: 0.01, 0.1, 0.3, 1.5, 3 and 10 mg/kg. The point of sequencing TCRbeta in the periphery was to test whether ivuxolimab changed TCR sequence diversity and drove clonal T-cell expansion.

On this clone: Its cognate antigen has yet to be identified. One base away there is no much larger clone; base qualities are not given.

To sequence the TCRbeta CDR3 region, genomic DNA was isolated from the sorted cells. The immunoSEQ Assay was used for sequencing of TCRbeta CDR3 regions. TCRdb holds this immuneACCESS table with in-frame rearrangements only. Some clones are missing; in checked studies, unresolved V genes explain under half, and the rest has no known cause. A total of tens of thousands of clones appear in this sample, 75% to 85% of them only once. Of the sample, 0.95% to 1.5% falls within the top ten clones. Patients with autoimmune disease history or receiving systemic immunosuppression were excluded from the trial. Peripheral blood for TCR sequencing was collected from all dose cohorts at baseline, on cycle 4 day 1, and on cycle 7 day 1. The samples were drawn from a first-in-human, open-label, multicenter phase I dose-escalation trial of ivuxolimab. The trial enrolled adults with locally advanced or metastatic head and neck squamous cell, hepatocellular, melanoma or renal cell carcinoma. Before TCR sequencing, CD4+ T cells and CD8+ T cells from peripheral blood were sorted into separate populations.

Broad study findings and their caveats: At doses of 0.1 to 3.0 mg/kg, clonal expansion of both CD4+ and CD8+ T cells in blood was seen between baseline and week 6. After ivuxolimab, CD8+ T cells had more expanded clones than CD4+ T cells on average. Low levels of normalized T-cell clonal expansion were also seen in some patients who did not respond. In the 0.1-3.0 mg/kg groups, partial responders were among the patients with the lowest normalized peripheral clonal expansion, particularly in CD8+ T cells. Which antigens the clonally expanded peripheral T cells were specific for was not determined.

V is clipped by 1 base and J by 9 bases, and the sequence between their germline boundaries is 19 bases long. For CDR1 and CDR2, the germline V gene (reference sequence) lists SEHNR and FQNEAQ. The cysteine opens and the phenylalanine closes a CDR3 of 16 amino acids. Only the CDR3 DNA stays, 48 bases, in frame from base 1. The chain is assembled from TRBV7-9 and TRBJ2-1, and possibly TRBD1, on 6 matching bases. This receptor was taken from an adult with an advanced solid tumor such as melanoma, head and neck, liver or kidney cancer. This specimen consisted of CD4+ or CD8+ T cells sorted from blood, obtained in a trial of the OX40 agonist ivuxolimab. This receptor carries the CDR3 CASSLGRYQGRVEQFF. The sequenced DNA is TGTGCCAGCAGCTTAGGTCGGTATCAGGGGCGCGTTGAGCAGTTCTTC.